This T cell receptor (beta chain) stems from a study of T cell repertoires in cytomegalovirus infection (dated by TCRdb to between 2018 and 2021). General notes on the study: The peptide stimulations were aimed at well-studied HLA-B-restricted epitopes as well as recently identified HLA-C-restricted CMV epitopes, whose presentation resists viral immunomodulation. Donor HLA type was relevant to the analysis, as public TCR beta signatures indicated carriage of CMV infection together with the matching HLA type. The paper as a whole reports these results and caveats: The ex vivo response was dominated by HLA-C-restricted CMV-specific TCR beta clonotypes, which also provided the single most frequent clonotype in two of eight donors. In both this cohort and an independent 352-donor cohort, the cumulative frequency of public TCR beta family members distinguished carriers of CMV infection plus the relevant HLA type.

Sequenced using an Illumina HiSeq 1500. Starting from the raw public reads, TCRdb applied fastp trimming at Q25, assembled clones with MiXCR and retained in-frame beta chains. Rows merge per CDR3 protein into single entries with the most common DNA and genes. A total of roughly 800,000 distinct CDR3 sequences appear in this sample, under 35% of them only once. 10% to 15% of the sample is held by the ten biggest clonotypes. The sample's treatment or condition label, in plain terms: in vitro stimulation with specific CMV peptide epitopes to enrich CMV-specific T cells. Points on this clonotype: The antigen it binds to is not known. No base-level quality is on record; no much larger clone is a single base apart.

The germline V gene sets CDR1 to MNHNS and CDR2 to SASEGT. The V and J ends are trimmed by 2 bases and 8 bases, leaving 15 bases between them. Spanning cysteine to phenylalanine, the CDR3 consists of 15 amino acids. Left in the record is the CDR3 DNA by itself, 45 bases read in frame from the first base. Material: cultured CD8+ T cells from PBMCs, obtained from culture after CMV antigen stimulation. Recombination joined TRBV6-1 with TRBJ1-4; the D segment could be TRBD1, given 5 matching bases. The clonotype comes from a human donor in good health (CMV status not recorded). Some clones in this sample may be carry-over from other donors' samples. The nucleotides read TGTGCCAGCAGTGAAAATCGAAGGGGAAGGGAAAAACTGTTTTTT. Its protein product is CASSENRRGREKLFF.